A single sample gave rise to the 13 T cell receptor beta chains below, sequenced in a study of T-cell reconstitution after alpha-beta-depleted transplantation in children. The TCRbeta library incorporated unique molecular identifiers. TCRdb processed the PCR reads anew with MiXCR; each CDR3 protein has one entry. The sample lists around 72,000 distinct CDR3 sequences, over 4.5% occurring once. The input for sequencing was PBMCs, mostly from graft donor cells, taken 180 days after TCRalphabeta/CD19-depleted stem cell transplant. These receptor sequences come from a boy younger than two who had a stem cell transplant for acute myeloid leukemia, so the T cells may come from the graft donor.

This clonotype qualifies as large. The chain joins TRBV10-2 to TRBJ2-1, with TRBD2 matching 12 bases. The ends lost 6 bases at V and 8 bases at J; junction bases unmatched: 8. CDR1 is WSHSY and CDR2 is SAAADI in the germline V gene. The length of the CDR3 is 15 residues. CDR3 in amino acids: CASRPTSGGWDEQFF. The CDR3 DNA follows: TGCGCCAGCAGGCCTACTAGCGGGGGGTGGGATGAGCAGTTCTTC.

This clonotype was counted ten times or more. CDR3 residues: CASSYSPTGQGAEETQYF. The CDR3 region has the DNA TGTGCCAGCAGTTACTCTCCGACGGGACAGGGGGCTGAGGAGACCCAGTACTTC. This chain joins TRBV6-5 and TRBJ2-5; 12 bases map to TRBD1. Unmatched junction bases numbered 10, after V lost 0 bases and J lost 5 bases. Germline CDR1 MNHEY, CDR2 SVGAGI. The CDR3 is 18 amino acids.

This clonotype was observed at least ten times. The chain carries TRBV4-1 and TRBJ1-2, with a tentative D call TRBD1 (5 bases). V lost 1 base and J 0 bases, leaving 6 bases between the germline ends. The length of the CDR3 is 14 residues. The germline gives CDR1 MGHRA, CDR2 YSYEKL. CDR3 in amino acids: CASSQGGTNYGYTF. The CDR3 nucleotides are TGCGCCAGCAGCCAAGGGGGCACTAACTATGGCTACACCTTC.

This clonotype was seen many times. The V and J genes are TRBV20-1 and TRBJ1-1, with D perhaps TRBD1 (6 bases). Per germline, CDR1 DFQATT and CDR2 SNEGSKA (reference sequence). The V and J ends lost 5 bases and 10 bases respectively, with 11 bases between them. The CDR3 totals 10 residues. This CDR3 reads CSAGTGPAFF. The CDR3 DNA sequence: TGCAGTGCTGGTACAGGGCCAGCTTTCTTT.

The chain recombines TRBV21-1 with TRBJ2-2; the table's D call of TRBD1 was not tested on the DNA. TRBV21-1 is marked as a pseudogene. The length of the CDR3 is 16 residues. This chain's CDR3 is CASSENGQGNTGELFF. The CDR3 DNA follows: TGTGCCAGCAGCGAAAACGGACAGGGGAACACCGGGGAGCTGTTTTTT.

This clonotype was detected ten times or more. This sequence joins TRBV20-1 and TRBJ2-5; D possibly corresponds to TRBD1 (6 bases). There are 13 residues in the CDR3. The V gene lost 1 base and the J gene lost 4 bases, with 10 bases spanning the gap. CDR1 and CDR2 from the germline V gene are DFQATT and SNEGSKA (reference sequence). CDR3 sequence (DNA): TGCAGTGCTAGAGGTGGGGGCCGAGAGACCCAGTACTTC. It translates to CSARGGGRETQYF.

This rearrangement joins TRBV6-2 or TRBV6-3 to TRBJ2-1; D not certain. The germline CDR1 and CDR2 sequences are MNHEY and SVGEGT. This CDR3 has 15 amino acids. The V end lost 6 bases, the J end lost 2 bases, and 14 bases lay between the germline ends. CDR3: CASSGLAAAYNEQFF. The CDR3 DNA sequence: TGTGCCAGCAGCGGGCTCGCGGCCGCCTACAATGAGCAGTTCTTC.

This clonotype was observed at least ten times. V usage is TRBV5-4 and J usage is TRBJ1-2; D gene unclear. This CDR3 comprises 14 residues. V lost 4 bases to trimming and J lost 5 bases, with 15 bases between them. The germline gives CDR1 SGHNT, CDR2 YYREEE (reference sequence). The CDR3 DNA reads TGTGCCAGCAGCGCCGAGGTTGGCGAGTATGGCTACACCTTC. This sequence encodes CASSAEVGEYGYTF. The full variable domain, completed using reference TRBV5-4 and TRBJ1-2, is ETGVTQSPTHLIKTRGQQVTLRCSSQSGHNTVSWYQQALGQGPQFIFQYYREEENGRGNFPPRFSGLQFPNYSSELNVNALELDDSALYLCASSAEVGEYGYTFGSGTRLTVV.

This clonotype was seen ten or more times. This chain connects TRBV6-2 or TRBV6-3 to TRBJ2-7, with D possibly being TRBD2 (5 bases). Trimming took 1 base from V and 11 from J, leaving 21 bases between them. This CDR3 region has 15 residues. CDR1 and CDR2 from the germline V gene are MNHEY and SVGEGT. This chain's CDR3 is CASSYLEQQGPEEYF. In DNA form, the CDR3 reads TGTGCCAGCAGTTACTTAGAGCAACAAGGGCCGGAGGAGTACTTC.

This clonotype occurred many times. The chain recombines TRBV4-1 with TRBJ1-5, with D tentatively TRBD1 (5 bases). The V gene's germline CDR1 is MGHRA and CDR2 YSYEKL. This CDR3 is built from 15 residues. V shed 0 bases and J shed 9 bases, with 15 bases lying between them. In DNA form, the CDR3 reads TGCGCCAGCAGCCAAGATCCTTTTGGGGCCTGGCCCCAGCATTTT. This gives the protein CASSQDPFGAWPQHF.

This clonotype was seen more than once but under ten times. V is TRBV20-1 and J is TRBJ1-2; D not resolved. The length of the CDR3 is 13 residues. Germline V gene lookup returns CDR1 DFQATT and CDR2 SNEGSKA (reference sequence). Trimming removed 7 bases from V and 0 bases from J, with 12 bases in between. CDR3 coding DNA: TGCAGTGTCCGCGGAGGTCCTAACTATGGCTACACCTTC. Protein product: CSVRGGPNYGYTF.

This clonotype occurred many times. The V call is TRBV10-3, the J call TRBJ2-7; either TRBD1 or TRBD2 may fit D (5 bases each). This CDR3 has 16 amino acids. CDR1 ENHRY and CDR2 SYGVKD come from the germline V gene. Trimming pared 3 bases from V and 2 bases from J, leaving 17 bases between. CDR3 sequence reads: CAISDPGLSGTYEQYF. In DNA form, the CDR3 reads TGTGCCATCAGTGACCCGGGGCTGTCGGGCACCTACGAGCAGTACTTC.

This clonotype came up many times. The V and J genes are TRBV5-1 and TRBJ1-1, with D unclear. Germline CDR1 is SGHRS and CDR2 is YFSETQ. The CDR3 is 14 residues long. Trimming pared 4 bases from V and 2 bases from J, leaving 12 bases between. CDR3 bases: TGCGCCAGCAGCCATACCGGGCCCAACACTGAAGCTTTCTTT. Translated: CASSHTGPNTEAFF.